The 23 T cell receptor beta chains reported below all come from one sample, sequenced in a study of graft-versus-host responses after intestinal transplantation. Their cognate antigens are unknown. Libraries were prepared by immunoSEQ multiplex PCR; TCRdb keeps only in-frame clonotypes and omits some of them. The table shows roughly 85,000 clones, with less than 95% occurring only once. The sample was unstimulated CD8+ T cells sorted from spleen or lymph node cells, taken before transplant. These receptors were obtained from a human donor who was the organ donor for an intestinal transplant.

The rearrangement uses TRBV4-2 and TRBJ2-3; D perhaps matches TRBD2 (5 bases). The germline CDR1 and CDR2 sequences are LGHNA and YNFKEQ. V lost 0 bases to trimming and J lost 2 bases, with 18 bases between them. This CDR3 contains 18 residues. CDR3 region: CASSQDFPSSIFTDTQYF. The CDR3 nucleotides are TGTGCCAGCAGCCAAGATTTTCCTAGCAGTATCTTCACAGATACGCAGTATTTT.

The chain links TRBV11-2 to TRBJ1-2; the D is unclear. CDR1 and CDR2 from the germline V gene are SGHAT and FQNNGV. Trimming shortened V by 1 base and J by 2 bases, and 14 bases separated the two germline ends. The CDR3 extends over 16 amino acids. The CDR3: CASSLVDHRPNYGYTF. In nucleotides, the CDR3 is TGTGCCAGCAGCTTAGTGGACCACCGGCCAAACTATGGCTACACCTTC. Supplemented by reference TRBV11-2 and TRBJ1-2, the full variable domain reads EAGVAQSPRYKIIEKRQSVAFWCNPISGHATLYWYQQILGQGPKLLIQFQNNGVVDDSQLPKDRFSAERLKGVDSTLKIQPAKLEDSAVYLCASSLVDHRPNYGYTFGSGTRLTVV.

The chain links TRBV11-2 to TRBJ1-1, with a possible D match to TRBD1 (5 bases). Germline assignment: CDR1 SGHAT and CDR2 FQNNGV. Trimming shortened V by 4 bases and J by 10 bases, and 13 bases separated the two germline ends. The CDR3 has 12 amino acids. The CDR3 DNA sequence: TGTGCCAGCAGCTATAAGGGACGGTTAGCTTTCTTT. Encoded protein: CASSYKGRLAFF.

This clone turned up a few times. V is TRBV11-1 and J is TRBJ2-6, with D unclear. The CDR3 totals 15 residues. Germline values: CDR1 SGHAT, CDR2 FQDESV (reference sequence). The V gene lost 3 bases and the J gene lost 1 base, with 7 bases spanning the gap. CDR3 sequence reads: CASSFSQSGANVLTF. The CDR3 DNA follows: TGTGCCAGCAGCTTTTCACAATCTGGGGCCAACGTCCTGACTTTC.

The chain uses TRBV13 and TRBJ2-2; TRBD2 agrees at 13 bases. The CDR3 is made up of 17 amino acids. The V gene's germline CDR1 is PRHDT and CDR2 FYEKMQ (reference sequence). The ends lost 8 bases at V and 3 bases at J; junction bases unmatched: 9. CDR3 protein: CASGLAGEKVYTGELFF. The CDR3 region has the DNA TGTGCCAGCGGACTAGCGGGAGAAAAGGTGTACACCGGGGAGCTGTTTTTT.

The chain uses TRBV29-1 and TRBJ2-7, with a weak D call TRBD1 (5 bases). The CDR3 spans 13 residues. V lost 4 bases to trimming and J lost 5 bases, with 15 bases between them. Germline V gives CDR1 SQVTM, CDR2 ANQGSEA. The chain's CDR3 is CSVVIRTSNEQYF. The CDR3 DNA follows: TGCAGCGTTGTAATCCGGACATCCAACGAGCAGTACTTC.

This clone was seen only a few times. This rearrangement joins TRBV19 to TRBJ1-3, with D possibly being TRBD1 (5 bases). Germline V CDR1 and CDR2: LNHDA, SQIVND (reference sequence). CDR3 length: 12 amino acids. V lost 7 bases and J lost 2, with 6 bases in between. This chain's CDR3 is CASTGTGNTIYF. As DNA, the CDR3 is TGTGCCAGTACAGGGACTGGAAACACCATATATTTT.

The chain links TRBV6-6 to TRBJ2-1; 11 nucleotides line up with TRBD2. Trimming took 6 bases from V and 2 from J; bases not matched to a gene: 6. Germline-derived CDR1 and CDR2 are MNHNY and SVGAGI (reference sequence). The CDR3 consists of 16 residues. CDR3 residues: CASSLLAGVPYNEQFF. CDR3 DNA: TGTGCCAGCAGCCTACTAGCGGGGGTTCCCTACAATGAGCAGTTCTTC.

This chain joins TRBV6-5 and TRBJ2-4, with 8 bases identical to TRBD1. The CDR3 totals 15 residues. Trimming at V came to 0 bases and at J to 6 bases, leaving 4 bases not matched to a gene. CDR1 MNHEY and CDR2 SVGAGI come from the germline V gene. CDR3 sequence: CASSYSIQGGNIQYF. In DNA form, the CDR3 reads TGTGCCAGCAGTTACTCGATACAGGGGGGAAACATTCAGTACTTC.

In regard to this clone: The same CDR3 also results from other DNA sequences found in this sample. This chain connects TRBV13 to TRBJ1-1; 7 positions match TRBD1. J gave up 7 bases and V 5 bases, and 13 bases lay outside the gene matches. CDR3 size: 15 residues. Germline V gene lookup returns CDR1 PRHDT and CDR2 FYEKMQ (reference sequence). The CDR3 DNA reads TGTGCCAGCAGCGCGGGTGGGAGGGGGCAGGGTGAAGCTTTCTTT. Translated, it gives CASSAGGRGQGEAFF. The full variable domain, its missing parts supplied by reference TRBV13 and TRBJ1-1, is AAGVIQSPRHLIKEKRETATLKCYPIPRHDTVYWYQQGPGQDPQFLISFYEKMQSDKGSIPDRFSAQQFSDYHSELNMSSLELGDSALYFCASSAGGRGQGEAFFGQGTRLTVV.

This clone was observed once. The chain uses TRBV6-5 and TRBJ2-7; weak D call: TRBD1 (6 bases). Germline loops: CDR1 MNHEY, CDR2 SVGAGI. The CDR3 totals 16 residues. V was clipped by 2 bases and J by 3 bases, with 17 bases between them. This chain's CDR3 is CASSYAHPDSNYEQYF. Written as DNA, the CDR3 is TGTGCCAGCAGTTACGCCCATCCGGACAGCAACTACGAGCAGTACTTC.

The CDR3 DNA reads TGTGCCACCTCACTTGGGCCGGGACAGGGAGGCAATCAGCCCCAGCATTTT. Residues: CATSLGPGQGGNQPQHF. The V call is TRBV19, the J call TRBJ1-5, with 9 bases matching TRBD1. Germline CDR1 and CDR2: LNHDA and SQIVND (reference sequence). The CDR3 has 17 residues. Losses at the gene ends were 10 bases for V and 2 bases for J; bases not matched to a gene: 15.

The chain employs TRBV6-1 and TRBJ1-1; D gene unclear. Germline CDR1 and CDR2: MNHNS and SASEGT. The CDR3 runs to 15 residues. V was trimmed by 2 bases and J by 3 bases, leaving 13 bases between them. The CDR3 nucleotides read TGTGCCAGCAGTGAAACCAAGGAGGCCTACACTGAAGCTTTCTTT. This translates into CASSETKEAYTEAFF.

The chain couples TRBV19 to TRBJ2-1, with 8 bases aligning to TRBD2. V dropped 5 bases and J dropped 8; count of bases not matched to a gene: 8. Germline assignment: CDR1 LNHDA and CDR2 SQIVND (reference sequence). This CDR3 has 14 amino acids. CDR3 loop: CASSDDSGTHEQFF. The CDR3 DNA follows: TGTGCCAGTAGTGACGATAGCGGGACGCATGAGCAGTTCTTC.

The chain links TRBV5-1 to TRBJ2-7; TRBD1 aligns across 8 bases. This CDR3 is built from 14 residues. Losses at the gene ends were 6 bases for V and 4 bases for J; bases not matched to a gene: 9. CDR1 SGHRS and CDR2 YFSETQ come from the germline V gene. The CDR3 DNA follows: TGCGCCAGCACCTCACCGACAGGGGTTTACGAGCAGTACTTC. Translation: CASTSPTGVYEQYF.

This clone was recorded once. The rearrangement joins TRBV5-3 to TRBJ2-5; 7 positions match TRBD1. The last part of the DNA fits TRBJ2-7 better; the J call may be wrong. TRBV5-3 is given ORF status, its function remaining uncertain. The CDR3 sequence is 15 residues long. CDR3 bases: TGTGCCAGAAGCTTGGAGGCAGGGGGATCCTACGAGCAGTACTTC. It codes for CARSLEAGGSYEQYF.

The V call is TRBV27, the J call TRBJ2-7; perhaps TRBD2 as D (6 bases). Per the germline V gene, CDR1 is MNHEY and CDR2 is SMNVEV (reference sequence). Deletions cut 0 bases from V and 2 bases from J, with 14 bases between. The CDR3 loop spans 16 amino acids. CDR3 nucleotide sequence: TGTGCCAGCAGTTTATCGTGGGACTGGGTGACCTACGAGCAGTACTTC. Its protein is CASSLSWDWVTYEQYF.

The rearrangement links TRBV30 to TRBJ2-3; D is possibly TRBD1 (6 bases). Germline CDR1 reads GTSNPN; CDR2 reads SVGIG (reference sequence). CDR3 size: 14 residues. The V gene lost 2 bases and the J gene lost 3 bases, with 12 bases spanning the gap. The CDR3 region has the DNA TGTGCCTGGAGTAAATTGGGGGCGACAGATACGCAGTATTTT. Translation gives CAWSKLGATDTQYF.

This chain connects TRBV28 to TRBJ2-2; no clear D gene. This CDR3 region has 12 residues. CDR1 MDHEN and CDR2 SYDVKM come from the germline V gene. V lost 4 bases and J 4 bases, leaving 4 bases between the germline ends. CDR3 nucleotides: TGTGCCAGCAGTTGGGGCACCGGGGAGCTGTTTTTT. This sequence encodes CASSWGTGELFF.

The rearrangement joins TRBV7-6 to TRBJ2-7, with D possibly being TRBD2 (6 bases). The CDR3 contains 14 residues. The germline V and J ends were trimmed by 5 bases and 3 bases, with 14 bases remaining between them. The V gene's germline CDR1 is SGHVS and CDR2 FNYEAQ. CDR3 sequence reads: CASSPGDSYYEQYF. As DNA, the CDR3 is TGTGCCAGCAGCCCGGGGGACTCATACTACGAGCAGTACTTC.

The chain couples TRBV4-1 to TRBJ2-7; 7 bases agree with TRBD1. Losses at the gene ends were 4 bases for V and 2 bases for J; bases not matched to a gene: 8. The CDR3 loop spans 15 amino acids. Germline-derived CDR1 and CDR2 are MGHRA and YSYEKL. The CDR3 DNA follows: TGCGCCAGCAGCCCGACCGGGACAGTAACCTACGAGCAGTACTTC. This translates into CASSPTGTVTYEQYF.

The chain uses TRBV7-9 and TRBJ1-5; the D is unclear. In germline, CDR1 is SEHNR, CDR2 FQNEAQ (reference sequence). Trimming removed 6 bases from V and 7 bases from J, with 10 bases in between. The CDR3 totals 12 residues. CDR3 nucleotides: TGTGCCAGCAGTCGGGAGCGGCAGCCCCAGCATTTT. Its protein is CASSRERQPQHF.

The chain's CDR3 is CASGTVGYGYTF. The CDR3 DNA sequence: TGTGCCAGTGGGACTGTTGGTTATGGCTACACCTTC. The chain recombines TRBV19 with TRBJ1-2; tentatively, D is TRBD1 (5 bases). This CDR3 has 12 amino acids. V lost 8 bases and J lost 5, with 12 bases in between. CDR1 and CDR2 (germline): LNHDA, SQIVND (reference sequence). The complete variable domain, with remaining parts taken from reference TRBV19 and TRBJ1-2, reads DGGITQSPKYLFRKEGQNVTLSCEQNLNHDAMYWYRQDPGQGLRLIYYSQIVNDFQKGDIAEGYSVSREKKESFPLTVTSAQKNPTAFYLCASGTVGYGYTFGSGTRLTVV.